This paragraph reports one T cell receptor beta chain. In the same sample, other DNA sequences code for this CDR3. Study processing details: Estimates of nucleated cell counts were drawn from the amplification of reference gene primers. Here immunoSEQ multiplex PCR was the method, and the copy in TCRdb shows in-frame clones only, minus some. The D gene and trimming were derived from the DNA, and the V and J assignments and clone size from that table. The sample yields 75,000 or so clones, approximately 91% seen once. This sample is part of a study of blood T cell repertoires in COVID-19. At the level of the study: Samples came from the United States, Italy and Spain, spanning acute and convalescent COVID-19. PBMCs, B-cell-depleted T cells, or T cells were the source of the cDNA or gDNA that made up the material.

Trimming stripped 1 base from V and 0 bases from J, with 9 bases between. Germline assignment: CDR1 SGHTA and CDR2 FQGNSA. This CDR3 has 15 amino acids. Source material: peripheral blood. The chain uses TRBV7-2 and TRBJ1-1; D remains unclear. The TCR sequence derives from a man between 65 and 85 years old with acute or convalescent COVID-19. CDR3: CASSLGAGLNTEAFF. The CDR3 DNA reads as TGTGCCAGCAGCTTAGGGGCGGGATTGAACACTGAAGCTTTCTTT.